This TCR beta chain was profiled in a study of blood T cell repertoires in COVID-19. Study background: Samples taken during acute and convalescent COVID-19 were collected in the United States, Italy and Spain. The cDNA or gDNA used as material had been derived from T cells, B-cell-depleted T cells, or PBMCs.

The V gene's germline CDR1 is MNHEY and CDR2 SMNVEV (reference sequence). The CDR3 has 12 residues. V lost 5 bases, J lost 12 bases, and 6 bases stayed unmatched. In the study's own analysis: Reference gene primer amplification gave nucleated cell count estimates. Assay used: immunoSEQ multiplex PCR; TCRdb lists only in-frame clones, some missing. The D gene and trimming were derived from the DNA, and the V and J assignments and clone size from that table. The sample carries 87,000 or so clones, around 83% recorded once. The chain employs TRBV27 and TRBJ2-1, with 8 positions matching TRBD2. The clonotype was recovered from an older woman with acute or convalescent COVID-19. The sample comprised peripheral blood. Here the CDR3 DNA reads TGTGCCAGCAGTATAATCGGGGGGGTGCAGTTCTTC. It specifies CASSIIGGVQFF.